Each of the 18 T cell receptor beta chains below was sequenced from the same sample in a study of T-cell reconstitution after alpha-beta-depleted transplantation in children (dated by TCRdb to 2016 to 2018). Receptor amplification or capture employed PCR. TCRdb lists the instrument as Illumina HiSeq 2500. TCR library preparation used molecular barcoding, with unique molecular identifiers applied to normalize quantification of the TCRbeta repertoire. TCRdb itself trimmed the public reads at Q25 with fastp, ran MiXCR and retained productive beta chains. Every CDR3 protein is listed once, alongside the most common genes and DNA of its rows. This sample lists hundreds of thousands of distinct CDR3 sequences; roughly a sixth were detected once. The ten largest clones capture around 44% of the sample. The treatment or condition label for this specimen denotes: allogeneic hematopoietic cell transplantation with graft depleted of TCRalphabeta T cells and CD19 B cells.

The sample in question was PBMCs, mostly from graft donor cells, obtained 360 days after TCRalphabeta/CD19-depleted stem cell transplant. The origin of the receptors is a male patient aged 2-15 years who had a stem cell transplant for acute lymphoblastic leukemia, so the T cells may come from the graft donor.

The CDR3, as DNA: TGTGCCAGCAGCTCCCGAACAGTTACAGCCTCCTACGAGCAGTACTTC. Amino acid sequence: CASSSRTVTASYEQYF. J is TRBJ2-7 and V is TRBV7-2; D unclear. Trimming removed 4 bases from V and 0 bases from J, with 16 bases in between. The CDR3 is 16 amino acids. Germline V gives CDR1 SGHTA, CDR2 FQGNSA.

The chain couples TRBV4-1 to TRBJ2-1, with D tentatively TRBD2 (6 bases). Per the germline V gene, CDR1 is MGHRA and CDR2 is YSYEKL. Trimming cost V 0 bases and J 4 bases, with 13 bases left between them. The CDR3 loop spans 16 amino acids. CDR3 sequence: CASSQDLAGYYNEQFF. For the CDR3, the DNA is TGCGCCAGCAGCCAAGATTTGGCGGGGTATTACAATGAGCAGTTCTTC.

This clonotype was picked up a small number of times. V usage is TRBV9 and J usage is TRBJ2-3, with D uncertain. The CDR3 contains 17 residues. CDR1 is SGDLS, CDR2 YYNGEE, per germline. Trimming pared 0 bases from V and 4 bases from J, leaving 18 bases between. The CDR3 here is CASSVAMPGSLADTQYF. Written as DNA, the CDR3 is TGTGCCAGCAGCGTAGCTATGCCGGGCTCCTTAGCAGATACGCAGTATTTT. Supplemented by reference TRBV9 and TRBJ2-3, the full variable domain reads DSGVTQTPKHLITATGQRVTLRCSPRSGDLSVYWYQQSLDQGLQFLIQYYNGEERAKGNILERFSAQQFPDLHSELNLSSLELGDSALYFCASSVAMPGSLADTQYFGPGTRLTVL.

This clonotype was recorded a few times. CDR3 DNA: TGTGCCAGCACCCGGGACTTCGCTGGCTACGAGCAGTACTTC. Amino acids: CASTRDFAGYEQYF. The chain is built from TRBV12-3 or TRBV12-4 and TRBJ2-7; weak D call: TRBD2 (6 bases). V lost 7 bases, J lost 3 bases, and 16 bases lay in between. This CDR3 has 14 residues.

Only a few counts were recorded for this clonotype. The chain joins TRBV5-1 to TRBJ2-3; D is uncertain. V was pared by 4 bases and J by 8 bases, with 20 bases between. The CDR3 contains 15 residues. The germline gives CDR1 SGHRS, CDR2 YFSETQ. The CDR3 DNA sequence: TGCGCCAGCAGCCCCGAAACTCCAGACTGGGGTACGCAGTATTTT. It yields the protein CASSPETPDWGTQYF. The variable domain in full, completed from reference TRBV5-1 and TRBJ2-3, reads KAGVTQTPRYLIKTRGQQVTLSCSPISGHRSVSWYQQTPGQGLQFLFEYFSETQRNKGNFPGRFSGRQFSNSRSEMNVSTLELGDSALYLCASSPETPDWGTQYFGPGTRLTVL.

This clonotype has more than one count but fewer than ten. The chain couples TRBV3-1 to TRBJ1-1; D unresolved. The CDR3 loop spans 13 amino acids. From germline, CDR1 is LGHDT and CDR2 YNNKEL (reference sequence). Trimming cost V 5 bases and J 1 base, with 8 bases left between them. The CDR3 protein is CASSKNRNTEAFF. The CDR3 nucleotides are TGTGCCAGCAGCAAGAACAGGAACACTGAAGCTTTCTTT.

The genes are TRBV11-2 and TRBJ2-4; tentative D call: TRBD2 (6 bases). With 4 bases removed from V and 2 bases from J, the gap between germline ends came to 9 bases. The length of the CDR3 is 14 residues. Germline-derived CDR1 and CDR2 are SGHAT and FQNNGV. Here the CDR3 DNA reads TGTGCCAGCAGCTACGGGGGAACCAAAAACATTCAGTACTTC. Its protein is CASSYGGTKNIQYF. Full variable domain (missing parts from reference TRBV11-2 and TRBJ2-4): EAGVAQSPRYKIIEKRQSVAFWCNPISGHATLYWYQQILGQGPKLLIQFQNNGVVDDSQLPKDRFSAERLKGVDSTLKIQPAKLEDSAVYLCASSYGGTKNIQYFGAGTRLSVL.

This clonotype showed up just a few times. The chain is built from TRBV9 and TRBJ2-5, with D unresolved. This CDR3 spans 15 amino acids. Germline V gene data show CDR1 as SGDLS and CDR2 as YYNGEE. The V end lost 0 bases, the J end lost 4 bases, and 13 bases lay between the germline ends. The CDR3 DNA follows: TGTGCCAGCAGCGTAGAAGACTCCGGGCGAGAGACCCAGTACTTC. It specifies CASSVEDSGRETQYF.

This clonotype was found a few times. CDR3 protein: CASSLDRRETQYF. The CDR3 nucleotides are TGTGCCAGCAGCTTAGACCGGCGGGAGACCCAGTACTTC. The V call is TRBV5-4, the J call TRBJ2-5; D not resolved. V lost 2 bases and J lost 5, with 10 bases in between. The CDR3 covers 13 residues. Germline V gives CDR1 SGHNT, CDR2 YYREEE (reference sequence).

This clonotype was seen at least ten times. The chain employs TRBV7-2 and TRBJ2-5, with TRBD2 identical over 7 bases. From germline, CDR1 is SGHTA and CDR2 FQGNSA. The CDR3 sequence is 14 residues long. Trimming at V came to 3 bases and at J to 5 bases, leaving 6 bases not matched to a gene. The DNA of the CDR3 is TGTGCCAGCAGCTTGACCCGGGGAGGGGAGACCCAGTACTTC. Its protein is CASSLTRGGETQYF.

The chain has TRBV15 and TRBJ2-7, with TRBD1 identical over 7 bases. This CDR3 has 13 residues. V trimming: 3 bases; J trimming: 2 bases; junction bases outside the gene matches: 1. From germline, CDR1 is LNHNV and CDR2 YYDKDF (reference sequence). CDR3 loop: CATSRGQTYEQYF. CDR3 in DNA: TGTGCCACCAGCAGGGGACAGACCTACGAGCAGTACTTC.

This chain joins TRBV20-1 and TRBJ1-1; no clear D gene. Trimming removed 3 bases from V and 6 bases from J, with 11 bases in between. Germline CDR1 and CDR2: DFQATT and SNEGSKA (reference sequence). This CDR3 has 12 amino acids. The CDR3, as DNA: TGCAGTGCTAGTAAGATGTCTCCTGAAGCTTTCTTT. Residues: CSASKMSPEAFF.

The chain uses TRBV11-1 and TRBJ2-5; D possibly corresponds to TRBD2 (7 bases). This CDR3 has 18 amino acids. Germline V gene sequence: CDR1 SGHAT, CDR2 FQDESV (reference sequence). V gave up 2 bases and J gave up 5 bases, with 24 bases separating them. As DNA, the CDR3 is TGTGCCAGCAGCTTAAGTCCCCCTGGTGTCAGGGGAGGGGAGACCCAGTACTTC. This encodes CASSLSPPGVRGGETQYF. Using reference TRBV11-1 and TRBJ2-5 for the parts outside the CDR3, the full variable domain is EAEVAQSPRYKITEKSQAVAFWCDPISGHATLYWYRQILGQGPELLVQFQDESVVDDSQLPKDRFSAERLKGVDSTLKIQPAELGDSAMYLCASSLSPPGVRGGETQYFGPGTRLLVL.

The V gene is TRBV12-3 or TRBV12-4, the J gene TRBJ2-3, with 11 bases identical to TRBD2. The junction had 6 bases not matched to a gene; V was cut back by 6 bases and J by 4 bases. This CDR3 region has 15 residues. As DNA, the CDR3 is TGTGCCAGCAGGGGTAGCGGGGGGGCGGCAGATACGCAGTATTTT. Residues: CASRGSGGAADTQYF.

This chain uses TRBV6-5 with TRBJ2-2, with D uncertain. The length of the CDR3 is 15 residues. Trimming took off 3 bases at V and 0 bases at J, with 8 bases between the two ends. Germline assignment: CDR1 MNHEY and CDR2 SVGAGI. CDR3 residues: CASSYFGSNTGELFF. DNA for the CDR3: TGTGCCAGCAGTTATTTCGGGTCGAACACCGGGGAGCTGTTTTTT.

The chain is built from TRBV28 and TRBJ2-7; 10 nucleotides match TRBD2. V lost 6 bases, J lost 5 bases, and 7 bases stayed unmatched. The CDR3 contains 14 residues. Germline values: CDR1 MDHEN, CDR2 SYDVKM. CDR3 sequence: CASRTSGFRNEQYF. CDR3 nucleotides: TGTGCCAGCAGGACTAGCGGGTTTCGGAACGAGCAGTACTTC.

This CDR3 reads CASRVQTMNTEAFF. CDR3 coding DNA: TGTGCCAGCAGGGTTCAAACCATGAACACTGAAGCTTTCTTT. The genes are TRBV7-8 and TRBJ1-1; D gene unclear. V lost 6 bases and J 0 bases, leaving 11 bases between the germline ends. From germline, CDR1 is SGHVS and CDR2 FQNEAQ. The CDR3 has 14 amino acids.

CDR3 sequence: CATSRGAERYQPQHF. In nucleotides, the CDR3 is TGTGCCACCAGCAGGGGAGCGGAAAGGTACCAGCCCCAGCATTTT. The V and J genes are TRBV15 and TRBJ1-5; D is ambiguous. CDR1 is LNHNV, CDR2 YYDKDF, per germline (reference sequence). V was trimmed by 3 bases and J by 7 bases, leaving 16 bases between them. The CDR3 runs 15 residues.